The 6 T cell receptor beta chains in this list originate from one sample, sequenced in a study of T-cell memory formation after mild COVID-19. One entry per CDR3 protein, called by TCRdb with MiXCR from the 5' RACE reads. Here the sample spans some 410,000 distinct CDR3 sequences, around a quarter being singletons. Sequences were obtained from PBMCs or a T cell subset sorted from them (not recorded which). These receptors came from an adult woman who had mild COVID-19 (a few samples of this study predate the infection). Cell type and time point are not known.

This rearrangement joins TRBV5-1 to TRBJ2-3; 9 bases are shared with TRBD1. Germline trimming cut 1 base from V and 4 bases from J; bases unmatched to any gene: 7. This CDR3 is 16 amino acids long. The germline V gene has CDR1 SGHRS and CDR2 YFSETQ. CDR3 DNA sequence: TGCGCCAGCAGCTTGAAACAGGGGGCCTGGGCAGATACGCAGTATTTT. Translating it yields CASSLKQGAWADTQYF. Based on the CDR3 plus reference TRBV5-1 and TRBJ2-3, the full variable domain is KAGVTQTPRYLIKTRGQQVTLSCSPISGHRSVSWYQQTPGQGLQFLFEYFSETQRNKGNFPGRFSGRQFSNSRSEMNVSTLELGDSALYLCASSLKQGAWADTQYFGPGTRLTVL.

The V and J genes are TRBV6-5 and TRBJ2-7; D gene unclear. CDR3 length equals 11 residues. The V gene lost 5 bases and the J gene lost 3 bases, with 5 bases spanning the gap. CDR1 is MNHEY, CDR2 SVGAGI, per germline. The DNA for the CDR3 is TGTGCCAGCAGTCGCCTCTACGAGCAGTACTTC. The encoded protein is CASSRLYEQYF.

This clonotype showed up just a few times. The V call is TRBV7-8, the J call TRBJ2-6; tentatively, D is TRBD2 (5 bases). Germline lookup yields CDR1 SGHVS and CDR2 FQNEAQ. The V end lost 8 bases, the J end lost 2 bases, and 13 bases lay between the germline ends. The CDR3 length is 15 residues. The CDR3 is CASRPEEAGANVLTF. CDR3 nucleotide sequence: TGTGCCAGCCGCCCGGAGGAGGCTGGGGCCAACGTCCTGACTTTC.

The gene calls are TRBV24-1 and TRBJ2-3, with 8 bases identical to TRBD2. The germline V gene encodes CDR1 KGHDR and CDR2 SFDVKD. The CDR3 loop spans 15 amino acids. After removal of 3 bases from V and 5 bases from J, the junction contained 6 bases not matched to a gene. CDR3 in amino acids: CATSDPSGRGDTQYF. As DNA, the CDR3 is TGTGCCACCAGTGATCCGAGCGGGAGAGGAGATACGCAGTATTTT.

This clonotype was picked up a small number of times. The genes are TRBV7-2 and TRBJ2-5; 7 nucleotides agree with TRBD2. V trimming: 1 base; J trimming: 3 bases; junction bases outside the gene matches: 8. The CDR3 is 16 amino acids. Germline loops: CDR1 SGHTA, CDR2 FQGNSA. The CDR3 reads CASSLGAGGSKETQYF. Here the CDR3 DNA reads TGTGCCAGCAGCTTAGGGGCCGGGGGGTCAAAAGAGACCCAGTACTTC.

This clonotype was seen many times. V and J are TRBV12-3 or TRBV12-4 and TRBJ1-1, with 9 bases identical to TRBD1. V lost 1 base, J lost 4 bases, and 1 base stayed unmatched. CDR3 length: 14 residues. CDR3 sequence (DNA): TGTGCCAGCAGTTTAGGGACAGGGGTCACTGAAGCTTTCTTT. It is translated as CASSLGTGVTEAFF.